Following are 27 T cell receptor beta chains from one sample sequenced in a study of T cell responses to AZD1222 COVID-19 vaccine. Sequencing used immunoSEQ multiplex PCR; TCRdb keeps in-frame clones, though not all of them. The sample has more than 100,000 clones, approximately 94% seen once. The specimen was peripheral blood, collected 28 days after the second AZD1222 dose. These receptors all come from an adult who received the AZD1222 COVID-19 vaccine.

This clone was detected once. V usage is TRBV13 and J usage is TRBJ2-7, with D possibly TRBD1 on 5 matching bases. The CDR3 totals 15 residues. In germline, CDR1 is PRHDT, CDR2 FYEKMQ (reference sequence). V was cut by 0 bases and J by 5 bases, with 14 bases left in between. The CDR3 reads CASSLGQGRLNEQYF. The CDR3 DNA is TGTGCCAGCAGCTTAGGGCAGGGCAGGTTGAACGAGCAGTACTTC.

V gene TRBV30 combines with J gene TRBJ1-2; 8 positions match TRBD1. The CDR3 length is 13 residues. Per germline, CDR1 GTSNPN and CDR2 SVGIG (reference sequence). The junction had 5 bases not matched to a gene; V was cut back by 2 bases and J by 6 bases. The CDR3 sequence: CAWSYRGDDGYTF. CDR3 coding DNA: TGTGCCTGGAGTTACAGGGGGGACGATGGCTACACCTTC. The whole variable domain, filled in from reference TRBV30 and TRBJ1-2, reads SQTIHQWPATLVQPVGSPLSLECTVEGTSNPNLYWYRQAAGRGLQLLFYSVGIGQISSEVPQNLSASRPQDRQFILSSKKLLLSDSGFYLCAWSYRGDDGYTFGSGTRLTVV.

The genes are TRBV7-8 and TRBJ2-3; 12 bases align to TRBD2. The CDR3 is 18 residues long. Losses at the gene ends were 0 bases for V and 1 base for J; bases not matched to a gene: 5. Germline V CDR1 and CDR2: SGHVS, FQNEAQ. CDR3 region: CASSLARLAGGRTDTQYF. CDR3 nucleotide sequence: TGTGCCAGCAGCTTAGCGAGGCTAGCGGGGGGGCGCACAGATACGCAGTATTTT.

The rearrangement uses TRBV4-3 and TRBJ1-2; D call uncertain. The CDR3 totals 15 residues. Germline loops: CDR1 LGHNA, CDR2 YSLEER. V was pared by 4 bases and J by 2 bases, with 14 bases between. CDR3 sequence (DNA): TGCGCCAGCAGCCCGTTTATCGACCGGAACTATGGCTACACCTTC. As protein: CASSPFIDRNYGYTF.

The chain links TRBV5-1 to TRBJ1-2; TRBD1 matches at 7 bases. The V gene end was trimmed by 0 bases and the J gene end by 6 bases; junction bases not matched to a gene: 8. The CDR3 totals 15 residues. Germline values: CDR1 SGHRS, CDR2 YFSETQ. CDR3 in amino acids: CASSLVRTGKDGYTF. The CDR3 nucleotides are TGCGCCAGCAGCTTGGTGCGGACAGGAAAAGATGGCTACACCTTC.

As DNA, the CDR3 is TGTGCCAGTAAAAGTGGCGGCACTGAAGCTTTCTTT. This encodes CASKSGGTEAFF. V gene TRBV19 combines with J gene TRBJ1-1; D is uncertain. V was clipped by 7 bases and J by 4 bases, with 10 bases between them. The germline V gene has CDR1 LNHDA and CDR2 SQIVND (reference sequence). This CDR3 is built from 12 residues.

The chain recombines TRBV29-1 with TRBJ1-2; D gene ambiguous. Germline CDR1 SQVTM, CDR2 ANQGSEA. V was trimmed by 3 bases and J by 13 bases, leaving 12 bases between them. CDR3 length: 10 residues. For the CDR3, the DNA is TGCAGCGTTGATTACACTGAGTCCACCTTC. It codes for CSVDYTESTF.

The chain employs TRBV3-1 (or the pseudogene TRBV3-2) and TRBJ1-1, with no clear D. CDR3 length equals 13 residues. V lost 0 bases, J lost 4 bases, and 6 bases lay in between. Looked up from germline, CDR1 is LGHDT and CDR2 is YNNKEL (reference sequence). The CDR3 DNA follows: TGTGCCAGCAGCCAAGACACTCCCACTGAAGCTTTCTTT. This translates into CASSQDTPTEAFF.

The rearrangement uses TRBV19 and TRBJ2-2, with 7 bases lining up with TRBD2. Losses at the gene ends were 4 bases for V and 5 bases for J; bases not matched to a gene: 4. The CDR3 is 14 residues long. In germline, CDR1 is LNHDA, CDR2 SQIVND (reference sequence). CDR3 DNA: TGTGCCAGTAGTAAGCTAGCGGAAACCGGGGAGCTGTTTTTT. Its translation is CASSKLAETGELFF. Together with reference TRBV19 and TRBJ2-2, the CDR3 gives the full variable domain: DGGITQSPKYLFRKEGQNVTLSCEQNLNHDAMYWYRQDPGQGLRLIYYSQIVNDFQKGDIAEGYSVSREKKESFPLTVTSAQKNPTAFYLCASSKLAETGELFFGEGSRLTVL.

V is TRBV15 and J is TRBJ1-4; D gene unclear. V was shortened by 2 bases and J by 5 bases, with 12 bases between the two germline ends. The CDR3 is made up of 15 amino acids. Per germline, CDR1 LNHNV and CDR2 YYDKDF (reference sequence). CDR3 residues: CATSRPTGQNEKLFF. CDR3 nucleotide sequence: TGTGCCACCAGCAGACCAACTGGGCAGAATGAAAAACTGTTTTTT.

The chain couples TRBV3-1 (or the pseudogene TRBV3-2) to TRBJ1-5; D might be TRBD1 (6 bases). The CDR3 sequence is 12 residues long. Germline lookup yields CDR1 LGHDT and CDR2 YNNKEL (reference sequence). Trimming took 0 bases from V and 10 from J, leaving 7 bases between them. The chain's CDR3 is CASSQEGGPQHF. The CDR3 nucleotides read TGTGCCAGCAGCCAAGAGGGGGGCCCCCAGCATTTT.

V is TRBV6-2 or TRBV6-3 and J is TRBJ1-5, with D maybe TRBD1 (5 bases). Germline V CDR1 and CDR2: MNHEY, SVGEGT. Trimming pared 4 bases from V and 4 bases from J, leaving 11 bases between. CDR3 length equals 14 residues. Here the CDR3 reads CASSSRDLNQPQHF. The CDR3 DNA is TGTGCCAGCAGTTCCCGGGACCTTAATCAGCCCCAGCATTTT.

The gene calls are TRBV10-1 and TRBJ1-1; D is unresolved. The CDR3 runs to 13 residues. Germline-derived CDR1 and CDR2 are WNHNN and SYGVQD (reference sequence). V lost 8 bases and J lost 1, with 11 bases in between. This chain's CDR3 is CASQSTGNTEAFF. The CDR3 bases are TGCGCCAGCCAGTCAACGGGGAACACTGAAGCTTTCTTT.

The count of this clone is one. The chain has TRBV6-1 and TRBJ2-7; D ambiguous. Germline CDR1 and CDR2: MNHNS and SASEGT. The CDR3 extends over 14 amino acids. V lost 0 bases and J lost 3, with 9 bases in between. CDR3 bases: TGTGCCAGCAGTGAAGCGGATAGTTACTACGAGCAGTACTTC. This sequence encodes CASSEADSYYEQYF.

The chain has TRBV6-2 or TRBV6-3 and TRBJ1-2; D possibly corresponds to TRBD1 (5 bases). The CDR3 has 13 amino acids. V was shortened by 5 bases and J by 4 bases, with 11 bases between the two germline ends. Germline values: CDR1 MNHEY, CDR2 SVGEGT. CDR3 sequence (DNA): TGTGCCAGCAGTGAGGGGTCATCCTATGGCTACACCTTC. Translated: CASSEGSSYGYTF.

The CDR3 nucleotides are TGTGCCATCACTAGCGGGAGTATAGGGGGGAATGAGCAGTTCTTC. Protein product: CAITSGSIGGNEQFF. The chain links TRBV6-5 to TRBJ2-1; 11 nucleotides line up with TRBD2. Germline lookup yields CDR1 MNHEY and CDR2 SVGAGI. V was pared by 10 bases and J by 7 bases, with 12 bases of the junction left unmatched. The length of the CDR3 is 15 residues.

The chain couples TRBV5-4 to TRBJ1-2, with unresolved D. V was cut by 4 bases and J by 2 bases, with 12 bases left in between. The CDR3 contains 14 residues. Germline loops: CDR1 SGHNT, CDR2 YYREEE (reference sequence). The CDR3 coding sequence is TGTGCCAGCAGCCAACCCATTGGGAACTATGGCTACACCTTC. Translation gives CASSQPIGNYGYTF.

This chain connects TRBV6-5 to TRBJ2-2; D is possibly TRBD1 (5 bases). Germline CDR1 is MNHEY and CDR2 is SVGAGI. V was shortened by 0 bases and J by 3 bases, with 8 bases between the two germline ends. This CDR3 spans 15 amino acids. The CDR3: CASSYSDSYTGELFF. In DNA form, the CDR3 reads TGTGCCAGCAGTTACTCTGACAGTTACACCGGGGAGCTGTTTTTT.

CDR3: CASSMSGQGLRENSPLHF. Written as DNA, the CDR3 is TGTGCCAGTAGTATGTCCGGACAGGGTTTGAGGGAAAATTCACCCCTCCACTTT. The genes are TRBV19 and TRBJ1-6, with TRBD1 identical over 8 bases. V was pared by 3 bases and J by 7 bases, with 14 bases of the junction left unmatched. Germline assignment: CDR1 LNHDA and CDR2 SQIVND (reference sequence). This CDR3 is 18 amino acids long.

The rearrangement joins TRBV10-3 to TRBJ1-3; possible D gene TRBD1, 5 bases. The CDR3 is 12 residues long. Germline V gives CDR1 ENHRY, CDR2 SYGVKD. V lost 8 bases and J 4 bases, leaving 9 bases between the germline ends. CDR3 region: CAIQGPGNTIYF. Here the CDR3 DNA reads TGTGCCATCCAGGGACCCGGAAACACCATATATTTT.

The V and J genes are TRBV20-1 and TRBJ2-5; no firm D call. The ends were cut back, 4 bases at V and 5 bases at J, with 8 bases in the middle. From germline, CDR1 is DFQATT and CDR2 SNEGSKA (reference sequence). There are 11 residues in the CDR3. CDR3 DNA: TGCAGTGCTAAGTCCGGGGAGACCCAGTACTTC. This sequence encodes CSAKSGETQYF.

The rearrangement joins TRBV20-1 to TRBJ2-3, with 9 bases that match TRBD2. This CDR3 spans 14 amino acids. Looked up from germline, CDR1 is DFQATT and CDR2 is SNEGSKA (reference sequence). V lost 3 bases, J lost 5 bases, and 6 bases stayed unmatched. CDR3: CSASFAGGLDTQYF. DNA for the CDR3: TGCAGTGCTAGTTTCGCGGGAGGGTTAGATACGCAGTATTTT.

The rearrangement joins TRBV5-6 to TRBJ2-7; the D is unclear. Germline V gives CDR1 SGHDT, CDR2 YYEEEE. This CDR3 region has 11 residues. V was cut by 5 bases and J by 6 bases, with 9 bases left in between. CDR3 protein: CASRGLSEQYF. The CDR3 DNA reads TGTGCCAGCAGGGGTCTCTCCGAGCAGTACTTC.

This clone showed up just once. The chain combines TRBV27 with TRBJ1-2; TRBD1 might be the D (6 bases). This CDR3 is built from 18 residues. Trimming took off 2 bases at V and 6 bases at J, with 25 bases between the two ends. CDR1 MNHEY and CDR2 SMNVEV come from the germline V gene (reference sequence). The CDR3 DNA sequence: TGTGCCAGCAGTTTAAACCCCGGGGGTCGGCAGGAGGGGGATGGCTACACCTTC. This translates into CASSLNPGGRQEGDGYTF.

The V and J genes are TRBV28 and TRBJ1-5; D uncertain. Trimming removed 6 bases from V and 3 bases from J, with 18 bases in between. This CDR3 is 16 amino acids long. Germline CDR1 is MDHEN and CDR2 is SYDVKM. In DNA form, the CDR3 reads TGTGCCAGCAGATCTTTGGTGCGGAGGAACAATCAGCCCCAGCATTTT. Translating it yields CASRSLVRRNNQPQHF.

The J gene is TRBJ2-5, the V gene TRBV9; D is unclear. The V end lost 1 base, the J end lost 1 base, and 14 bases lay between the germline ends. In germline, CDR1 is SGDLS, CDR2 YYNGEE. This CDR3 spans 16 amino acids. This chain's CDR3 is CASSVSASAGQETQYF. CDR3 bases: TGTGCCAGCAGCGTAAGTGCGAGCGCTGGCCAAGAGACCCAGTACTTC.

Written as DNA, the CDR3 is TGTGCCAGCAGCCAAACCGGGACTAGCGGGAGGGCCTTTGGTTTTGATGAGCAGTTCTTC. It translates to CASSQTGTSGRAFGFDEQFF. This chain uses TRBV3-1 (or the pseudogene TRBV3-2) with TRBJ2-1; 16 nucleotides match TRBD2. CDR3 length: 20 amino acids. Trimming took 2 bases from V and 8 from J; bases not matched to a gene: 15. From germline, CDR1 is LGHDT and CDR2 YNNKEL (reference sequence).